This TCR beta chain emerged from a study of T-cell reconstitution after alpha-beta-depleted transplantation in children. Study results and caveats: By about two months after transplant, alpha-beta T cells reportedly arose from several hundred graft clones that had expanded. T cells produced anew were the main source of T-cell counts and diversity one year after transplant. Certain patients had high TCRbeta diversity at day 60, and it came from recipient T cells and thymic progenitors that survived.

Unique molecular identifiers were incorporated during preparation of the TCRbeta library. TCRdb re-called the PCR reads with MiXCR, one entry per CDR3 protein. The repertoire holds fewer than 250,000 distinct CDR3 sequences, with around a sixth as singletons. As to this clonotype: Antigen: not known.

The CDR3 runs to 17 residues. V was clipped by 4 bases and J by 4 bases; unmatched bases: 15. Germline V gives CDR1 SQVTM, CDR2 ANQGSEA. The V and J genes are TRBV29-1 and TRBJ2-5; 10 nucleotides line up with TRBD2. This receptor was obtained from a male patient aged 2-15 years who had a stem cell transplant for acute lymphoblastic leukemia, so the T cells may come from the graft donor. Sequenced material: PBMCs, mostly from graft donor cells, taken 360 days after TCRalphabeta/CD19-depleted stem cell transplant. The CDR3 sequence is CSVANGLAGGPRETQYF. CDR3 in DNA: TGCAGCGTTGCTAATGGATTAGCGGGGGGCCCGAGAGAGACCCAGTACTTC.